The rows below give T cell receptor beta chains drawn from one sample of a study of blood T cell repertoires in COVID-19. Some clones are missing from TCRdb's copy, which holds only in-frame ones; the method was immunoSEQ multiplex PCR. The sample gives 250,000 to 300,000 clones, 88% of which show up once; roughly 2% is in the top ten. Sequenced material: PBMCs or T cells enriched from blood (not recorded which). Receptor source: a woman aged 60-75 years in a cohort exposed to, infected with or recovered from COVID-19 (not recorded which). CDR3s include the opening cysteine and the closing phenylalanine or tryptophan. The order of the fields is clone size, J gene, D gene, CDR3 length, V gene, CDR3 protein, CDR3 DNA. A D gene is named only where the DNA matches it firmly. Size is stated for part of the rows, as once, few or many counts, or as a class when the clone is expanded.

-,TRBJ2-4,-,13,TRBV11-2,CASSLDMRDIQYF,TGTGCCAGCAGCTTAGACATGAGGGACATTCAGTACTTC
-,TRBJ1-2,TRBD1,14,TRBV7-6,CASSTGQANYGYTF,TGTGCCAGCAGCACGGGACAGGCTAACTATGGCTACACCTTC
-,TRBJ1-6,-,15,TRBV15,CATSRVGHYNSPLHF,TGTGCCACCAGCAGAGTGGGGCACTATAATTCACCCCTCCACTTT
-,TRBJ2-5,TRBD2,13,TRBV7-3,CASSRSGRGTQYF,TGTGCCAGCAGCCGTAGCGGGAGGGGGACCCAGTACTTC
-,TRBJ1-5,-,17,TRBV28,CASTGGTAGALGQPQHF,TGTGCCAGCACCGGTGGGACGGCAGGGGCCCTCGGTCAGCCCCAGCATTTT
-,TRBJ1-4,TRBD1,14,TRBV7-2,CASRRDRGNEKLFF,TGTGCCAGCCGCAGGGACAGGGGAAATGAAAAACTGTTTTTT
-,TRBJ2-2,-,14,TRBV21-1,CASSKQGGHGELFF,TGTGCCAGCAGCAAACAGGGGGGCCACGGGGAGCTGTTTTTT
-,TRBJ2-1,-,13,TRBV28,CASSSGGYNEQFF,TGTGCCAGCAGCTCCGGGGGATACAATGAGCAGTTCTTC
-,TRBJ1-5,TRBD1,19,TRBV30,CAWRVVPGQGTTSNQPQHF,TGTGCCTGGAGGGTGGTCCCGGGACAGGGAACGACGAGCAATCAGCCCCAGCATTTT
-,TRBJ2-5,TRBD1,13,TRBV28,CASRPDRVETQYF,TGTGCCAGCAGACCGGACAGGGTTGAGACCCAGTACTTC
once,TRBJ2-7,-,15,TRBV28,CASSLSWTGSYEQYF,TGTGCCAGCAGTTTATCCTGGACGGGATCCTACGAGCAGTACTTC